This TCR beta chain originates from a study of cytomegalovirus exposure and HLA in healthy donors. The CDR3 runs to 12 residues. With 6 bases removed from V and 6 bases from J, the gap between germline ends came to 11 bases. Germline CDR1 and CDR2: SEHNR and FQNEAQ (reference sequence). Study-wide findings and caveats: Upon later analysis, TCR association rates were observed to vary by HLA locus, being highest for DRB1 and lowest for HLA-C.

Regarding this clone: Its specificity is unknown.

PCR involved 60 Vbeta and 13 Jbeta primers. Method: immunoSEQ multiplex PCR; TCRdb's copy keeps in-frame clones and lacks some. The profile shows roughly 170,000 clones, about three quarters of them singletons. Sequenced: PBMCs. The chain uses TRBV7-9 and TRBJ1-1; D unresolved. The receptor was derived from a girl aged 10 to 17 in good health and CMV-seronegative. The CDR3 DNA reads TGTGCCAGCAGTCTTTTGGCTCCTGAAGCTTTCTTT. Translated, it gives CASSLLAPEAFF.